This passage covers 25 T cell receptor beta chains from one sample sequenced in a study of beta chain features in type 1 diabetes. The isolated RNA, all of it, was reverse transcribed, so expressed TCRB transcripts were what got sequenced. Method: immunoSEQ multiplex PCR; TCRdb's copy keeps in-frame clones and lacks some. In the table there are 900,000 or so clones, about a sixth of which are singletons. Specimen: naive CD4+ T cells from blood. These receptors came from a young woman in good health.

The V call is TRBV19, the J call TRBJ2-5; perhaps TRBD1 as D (6 bases). With 6 bases removed from V and 4 bases from J, the gap between germline ends came to 21 bases. This CDR3 has 16 residues. Germline CDR1 and CDR2: LNHDA and SQIVND (reference sequence). CDR3 bases: TGTGCCAGTAGAAAGGTCGCGGCAGGGGTACGAGAGACCCAGTACTTC. Translation gives CASRKVAAGVRETQYF.

This clone has more than one count but fewer than ten. DNA for the CDR3: TGTGCCAGCAGTGAAGCGTGGGGGAACACTGAAGCTTTCTTT. It codes for CASSEAWGNTEAFF. The J gene is TRBJ1-1, the V gene TRBV2, with D unclear. There are 14 residues in the CDR3. Trimming took off 0 bases at V and 1 base at J, with 6 bases between the two ends. CDR1 is SNHLY and CDR2 is FYNNEI in the germline V gene. Drawing the rest from reference TRBV2 and TRBJ1-1, the complete variable domain is EPEVTQTPSHQVTQMGQEVILRCVPISNHLYFYWYRQILGQKVEFLVSFYNNEISEKSEIFDDQFSVERPDGSNFTLKIRSTKLEDSAMYFCASSEAWGNTEAFFGQGTRLTVV.

Regarding this clone: This same CDR3 is encoded by further DNA sequences in the sample. V gene TRBV7-9 combines with J gene TRBJ2-3; possible D gene TRBD1, 6 bases. Per the germline V gene, CDR1 is SEHNR and CDR2 is FQNEAQ (reference sequence). The CDR3 has 14 residues. V shed 5 bases and J shed 1 base, with 10 bases lying between them. The chain's CDR3 is CASSPRQGTDTQYF. Here the CDR3 DNA reads TGTGCCAGCAGCCCGCGACAGGGCACAGATACGCAGTATTTT.

The CDR3 region is CASSLDLTSGNNEQFF. The CDR3 coding sequence is TGTGCCAGCAGCTTAGATTTAACTAGCGGTAACAATGAGCAGTTCTTC. V is TRBV11-2 and J is TRBJ2-1; 8 bases line up with TRBD2. CDR1 and CDR2 from the germline V gene are SGHAT and FQNNGV. The CDR3 spans 16 residues. V shed 0 bases, J shed 5 bases, and the junction held 6 bases outside the gene matches.

This clone was seen a handful of times. The V and J genes are TRBV6-6 and TRBJ1-1; D is unresolved. The germline V and J ends were trimmed by 8 bases and 4 bases, with 20 bases remaining between them. The germline V gene has CDR1 MNHNY and CDR2 SVGAGI (reference sequence). This CDR3 spans 15 amino acids. This CDR3 reads CASLTPQVVFTEAFF. The CDR3 region has the DNA TGTGCCAGCCTCACTCCCCAGGTGGTCTTCACTGAAGCTTTCTTT.

This clone was detected a few times. The CDR3 bases are TGTGCCAGTAGAGCCCCAGGCGGAGAGGCAGATACGCAGTATTTT. Its translation: CASRAPGGEADTQYF. V usage is TRBV19 and J usage is TRBJ2-3, with unresolved D. Trimming stripped 6 bases from V and 4 bases from J, with 17 bases between. This CDR3 comprises 15 residues. Looked up from germline, CDR1 is LNHDA and CDR2 is SQIVND (reference sequence).

This rearrangement joins TRBV27 to TRBJ1-4, with 7 bases fitting TRBD1. CDR1 is MNHEY and CDR2 is SMNVEV in the germline V gene (reference sequence). The CDR3 totals 16 residues. After removal of 6 bases from V and 10 bases from J, the junction contained 17 bases not matched to a gene. CDR3 sequence reads: CASSPEPTGSFRKLFF. The DNA of the CDR3 is TGTGCCAGCAGCCCAGAACCGACAGGGTCGTTTCGAAAACTGTTTTTT.

V and J are TRBV11-1 and TRBJ2-7, with a weak D call TRBD2 (6 bases). Looked up from germline, CDR1 is SGHAT and CDR2 is FQDESV (reference sequence). The CDR3 is made up of 13 amino acids. Trimming left V 0 bases short and J 3 bases short, with 6 bases between. The CDR3 bases are TGTGCCAGCAGCTTAGCTAGCGGCTACGAGCAGTACTTC. This encodes CASSLASGYEQYF.

The chain has TRBV11-2 and TRBJ2-2, with D uncertain. From germline, CDR1 is SGHAT and CDR2 FQNNGV. CDR3 size: 15 residues. V lost 7 bases to trimming and J lost 7 bases, with 19 bases between them. CDR3 nucleotides: TGTGCCAGCAACTCCGGTGTGGGATTCGACGGGGAGCTGTTTTTT. Translating it yields CASNSGVGFDGELFF. Filled out from reference TRBV11-2 and TRBJ2-2, the complete variable domain reads EAGVAQSPRYKIIEKRQSVAFWCNPISGHATLYWYQQILGQGPKLLIQFQNNGVVDDSQLPKDRFSAERLKGVDSTLKIQPAKLEDSAVYLCASNSGVGFDGELFFGEGSRLTVL.

The rearrangement links TRBV6-5 to TRBJ1-2; TRBD1 might be the D (5 bases). This CDR3 contains 14 residues. The germline CDR1 and CDR2 sequences are MNHEY and SVGAGI. V shed 5 bases and J shed 3 bases, with 13 bases lying between them. The CDR3 reads CASSEDREDYGYTF. The CDR3 nucleotides are TGTGCCAGCAGTGAAGACAGAGAGGACTATGGCTACACCTTC.

V usage is TRBV28 and J usage is TRBJ1-4, with D perhaps TRBD1 (6 bases). Germline assignment: CDR1 MDHEN and CDR2 SYDVKM. V lost 6 bases and J 12 bases, leaving 17 bases between the germline ends. The CDR3 has 13 residues. CDR3 amino acids: CASRTTVGGQLFF. The CDR3 nucleotides are TGTGCCAGCAGGACGACAGTCGGGGGGCAACTGTTTTTT.

Concerning this clone itself: This sample includes further DNA sequences coding for the same CDR3. J is TRBJ2-7 and V is TRBV15, with D unresolved. V shed 0 bases and J shed 4 bases, with 7 bases lying between them. The CDR3 has 13 residues. Per the germline V gene, CDR1 is LNHNV and CDR2 is YYDKDF (reference sequence). The CDR3 reads CATSRDPLYEQYF. Written as DNA, the CDR3 is TGTGCCACCAGCAGAGATCCCCTATACGAGCAGTACTTC.

This clone is a singleton in its sample. The chain carries TRBV2 and TRBJ2-1; maybe TRBD2 (6 bases). This CDR3 spans 16 amino acids. Germline V gene lookup returns CDR1 SNHLY and CDR2 FYNNEI. The germline V and J ends were trimmed by 4 bases and 6 bases, with 19 bases remaining between them. The CDR3 loop is CASSGSRLARGNEQFF. The DNA for the CDR3 is TGTGCCAGCAGTGGCTCAAGGCTAGCGAGGGGCAATGAGCAGTTCTTC.

The chain carries TRBV7-2 and TRBJ2-2; D ambiguous. There are 17 residues in the CDR3. Germline values: CDR1 SGHTA, CDR2 FQGNSA. V was trimmed by 0 bases and J by 2 bases, leaving 13 bases between them. The DNA of the CDR3 is TGTGCCAGCAGCTTAGCCGTCAGATCGAAAAACACCGGGGAGCTGTTTTTT. Its protein is CASSLAVRSKNTGELFF.

This clone was observed a single time. The chain combines TRBV7-2 with TRBJ1-1, with TRBD1 matching 7 bases. The CDR3 contains 13 residues. Germline CDR1 SGHTA, CDR2 FQGNSA. V lost 6 bases, J lost 5 bases, and 6 bases stayed unmatched. The chain's CDR3 is CASSSNRGTEAFF. In nucleotides, the CDR3 is TGTGCCAGCAGTTCCAACAGGGGTACTGAAGCTTTCTTT.

V and J are TRBV28 and TRBJ2-1; 14 nucleotides align to TRBD2. With V trimmed by 2 bases and J by 7 bases, 4 bases remained unmatched. From germline, CDR1 is MDHEN and CDR2 SYDVKM. The CDR3 sequence is 16 residues long. CDR3: CASSLPGLAGENEQFF. CDR3 bases: TGTGCCAGCAGTTTACCGGGACTAGCGGGAGAAAATGAGCAGTTCTTC.

This clone appeared a few times. CDR3 region: CASSQDRLGEKLFF. The CDR3 nucleotides are TGTGCCAGCAGCCAAGACAGGCTCGGTGAAAAACTGTTTTTT. The gene calls are TRBV4-2 and TRBJ1-4; D is ambiguous. CDR1 and CDR2 from the germline V gene are LGHNA and YNFKEQ. CDR3 size: 14 residues. The germline V and J ends were trimmed by 0 bases and 7 bases, with 9 bases remaining between them.

There are a few counts of this clone. The chain uses TRBV9 and TRBJ2-3, with 10 bases matching TRBD2. The CDR3 length is 15 residues. In germline, CDR1 is SGDLS, CDR2 YYNGEE. Unmatched junction bases numbered 6, after V lost 3 bases and J lost 5 bases. The CDR3 loop is CASSASGRAVDTQYF. CDR3 DNA: TGTGCCAGCAGCGCAAGCGGGAGGGCCGTAGATACGCAGTATTTT.

This clone was seen a few times. This chain joins TRBV20-1 and TRBJ2-5, with unresolved D. CDR1 is DFQATT, CDR2 SNEGSKA, per germline (reference sequence). The CDR3 has 11 amino acids. The ends were cut back, 1 base at V and 8 bases at J, with 8 bases in the middle. Here the CDR3 reads CSARVVSTQYF. Here the CDR3 DNA reads TGCAGTGCTAGAGTGGTTAGCACCCAGTACTTC.

This clone has more than one count but fewer than ten. The genes are TRBV10-3 and TRBJ2-2; 11 positions match TRBD2. Germline V CDR1 and CDR2: ENHRY, SYGVKD. This CDR3 region has 15 residues. V shed 4 bases and J 6 bases; nucleotides not matched to a gene: 4. In nucleotides, the CDR3 is TGTGCCATCAGTGGAACTAGCGGGAGTTCCGGGGAGCTGTTTTTT. This codes for CAISGTSGSSGELFF.

The chain carries TRBV7-4 and TRBJ2-1; the match to TRBD2 covers 15 bases. After removal of 8 bases from V and 6 bases from J, the junction contained 17 bases not matched to a gene. Germline-derived CDR1 and CDR2 are SGHVT and SQSDAQ. The CDR3 has 19 residues. The CDR3 DNA is TGTGCCAGCTCTCCCCAAGTGACCGGGACTAGCGGGAGGAGCAATGAGCAGTTCTTC. Translating gives CASSPQVTGTSGRSNEQFF.

This chain uses TRBV28 with TRBJ2-5; no reliable D call. This CDR3 is 13 amino acids long. With 2 bases removed from V and 3 bases from J, the gap between germline ends came to 7 bases. In germline, CDR1 is MDHEN, CDR2 SYDVKM. The CDR3 loop reads CASSLGNEETQYF. The CDR3, as DNA: TGTGCCAGCAGTTTAGGCAACGAAGAGACCCAGTACTTC.

This clone appeared a few times. The chain recombines TRBV20-1 with TRBJ2-1; the D gene is possibly TRBD1 (5 bases). Germline V gives CDR1 DFQATT, CDR2 SNEGSKA (reference sequence). The V end lost 6 bases, the J end lost 6 bases, and 9 bases lay between the germline ends. This CDR3 has 11 residues. The CDR3 nucleotides are TGCAGTGCAATCAGGGTCAATGAGCAGTTCTTC. Protein: CSAIRVNEQFF.

This clone was counted a few times. V and J are TRBV7-8 and TRBJ2-3, with 8 bases aligning to TRBD1. The CDR3 covers 14 residues. V lost 5 bases to trimming and J lost 5 bases; unmatched junction nucleotides: 6. The V gene's germline CDR1 is SGHVS and CDR2 FQNEAQ. The CDR3 DNA reads as TGTGCCAGCAGCAGGGACAGGTCCATAGATACGCAGTATTTT. Translated, it gives CASSRDRSIDTQYF. Based on the CDR3 plus reference TRBV7-8 and TRBJ2-3, the full variable domain is GAGVSQSPRYKVAKRGQDVALRCDPISGHVSLFWYQQALGQGPEFLTYFQNEAQLDKSGLPSDRFFAERPEGSVSTLKIQRTQQEDSAVYLCASSRDRSIDTQYFGPGTRLTVL.

V and J are TRBV7-2 and TRBJ2-7; D is perhaps TRBD1 (6 bases). Trimming took off 0 bases at V and 3 bases at J, with 9 bases between the two ends. CDR3 length: 14 amino acids. The germline V gene encodes CDR1 SGHTA and CDR2 FQGNSA. CDR3 in DNA: TGTGCCAGCAGCTTAGCCCAGGGGTACTACGAGCAGTACTTC. Its protein product is CASSLAQGYYEQYF.